There are many counts of the clone carrying this T cell receptor (beta chain). This specimen comes from a study of T cells after yellow fever vaccination. As for the study in general: Preparation of the low-cell-number fractions used SMART-Seq v4 Ultra Low Input.

TCRdb ran MiXCR on the 5' RACE reads and lists one entry per CDR3 protein. The data contain about 320,000 distinct CDR3 sequences, approximately 7% of them singletons. This CDR3 comprises 12 residues. Germline-derived CDR1 and CDR2 are LGHDT and YNNKEL (reference sequence). The V end was cut by 3 bases, the J end by 3 bases, with 4 bases between. The rearrangement links TRBV3-1 to TRBJ2-3; no firm D call. This receptor was taken from a man between 18 and 35 years old who received the YFV17D yellow fever vaccine. Here the sequenced sample was PBMCs, taken about 49 days after the first yellow fever vaccination. The CDR3 is CASSQRTDTQYF. The CDR3 nucleotides read TGTGCCAGCAGCCAGCGAACAGATACGCAGTATTTT.